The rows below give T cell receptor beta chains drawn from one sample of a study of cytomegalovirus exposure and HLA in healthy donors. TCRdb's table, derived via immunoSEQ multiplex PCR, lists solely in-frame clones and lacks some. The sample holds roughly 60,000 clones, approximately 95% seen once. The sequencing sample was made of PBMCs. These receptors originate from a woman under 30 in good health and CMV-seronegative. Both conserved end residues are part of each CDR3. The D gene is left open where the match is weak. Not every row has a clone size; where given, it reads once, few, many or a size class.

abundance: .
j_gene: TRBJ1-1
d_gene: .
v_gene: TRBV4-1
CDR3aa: CASSKGGSNIQNTEAFF
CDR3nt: TGCGCCAGCAGCAAAGGCGGCAGCAATATTCAGAACACTGAAGCTTTCTTT

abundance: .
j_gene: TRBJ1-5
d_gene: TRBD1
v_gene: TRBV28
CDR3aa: CASSLGTGGSQPQHF
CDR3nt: TGTGCCAGCAGTTTGGGGACAGGGGGCTCTCAGCCCCAGCATTTT

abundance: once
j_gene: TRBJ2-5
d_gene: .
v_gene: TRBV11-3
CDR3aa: CASSPTVGETQYF
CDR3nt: TGTGCCAGCAGCCCTACAGTGGGCGAGACCCAGTACTTC

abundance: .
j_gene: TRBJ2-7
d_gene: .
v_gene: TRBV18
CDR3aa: CASSPPAGFYEQYF
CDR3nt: TGTGCCAGCTCACCCCCGGCAGGATTCTACGAGCAGTACTTC

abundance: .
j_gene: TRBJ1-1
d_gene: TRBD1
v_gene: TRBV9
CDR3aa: CASSEMGQAGTEAFF
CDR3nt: TGTGCCAGCAGCGAGATGGGACAGGCGGGCACTGAAGCTTTCTTT

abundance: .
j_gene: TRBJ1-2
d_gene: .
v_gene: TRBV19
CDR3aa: CASTNFAGSMSLGYGYTF
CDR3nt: TGTGCCAGTACCAACTTCGCCGGGTCGATGTCCCTTGGCTATGGCTACACCTTC

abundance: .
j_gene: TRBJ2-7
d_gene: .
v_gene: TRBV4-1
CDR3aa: CASSQDVARGYEQYF
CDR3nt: TGCGCCAGCAGCCAAGATGTGGCCCGGGGCTACGAGCAGTACTTC

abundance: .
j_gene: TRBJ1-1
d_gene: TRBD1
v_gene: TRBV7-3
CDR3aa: CASSPGTGRKAFF
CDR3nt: TGTGCCAGCAGCCCTGGGACAGGGAGGAAAGCTTTCTTT

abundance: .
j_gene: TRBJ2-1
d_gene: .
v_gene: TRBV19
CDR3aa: CASTPSGSSYNEQFF
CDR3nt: TGTGCCAGTACCCCCTCGGGGAGCTCCTACAATGAGCAGTTCTTC

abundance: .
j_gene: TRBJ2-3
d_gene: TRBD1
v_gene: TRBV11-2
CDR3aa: CASSLDSGTVAGTDTQYF
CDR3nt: TGTGCCAGCAGCTTAGATTCCGGGACAGTGGCGGGCACAGATACGCAGTATTTT

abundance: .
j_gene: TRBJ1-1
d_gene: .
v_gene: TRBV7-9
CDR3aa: CASSLGAKMNTEAFF
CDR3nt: TGTGCCAGCAGCTTGGGGGCGAAGATGAACACTGAAGCTTTCTTT

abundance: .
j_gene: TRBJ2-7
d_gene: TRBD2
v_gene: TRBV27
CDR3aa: CASSLSPGSGRMYEQYF
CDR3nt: TGTGCCAGCAGTTTATCCCCCGGGAGCGGGAGGATGTACGAGCAGTACTTC

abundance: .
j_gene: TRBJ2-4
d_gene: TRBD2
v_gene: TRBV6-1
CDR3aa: CASRGLAGWENIQYF
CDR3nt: TGTGCCAGCCGAGGACTAGCGGGTTGGGAAAACATTCAGTACTTC

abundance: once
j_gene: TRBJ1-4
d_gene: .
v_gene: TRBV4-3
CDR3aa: CASSPRGSGEKLFF
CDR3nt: TGCGCCAGCAGCCCCCGGGGGTCGGGTGAAAAACTGTTTTTT

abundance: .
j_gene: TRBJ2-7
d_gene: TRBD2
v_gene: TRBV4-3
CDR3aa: CASSQDNPAGGFEGEQYF
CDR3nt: TGCGCCAGCAGCCAAGATAATCCAGCGGGAGGCTTCGAGGGCGAGCAGTACTTC

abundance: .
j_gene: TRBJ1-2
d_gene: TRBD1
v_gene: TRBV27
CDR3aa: CASSFFQGAIGGYTF
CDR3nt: TGTGCCAGCAGTTTTTTCCAGGGGGCGATAGGGGGCTACACCTTC

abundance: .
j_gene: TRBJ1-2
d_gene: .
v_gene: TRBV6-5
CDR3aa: CASRAAGVGYGYTF
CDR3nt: TGTGCCAGCAGGGCCGCGGGGGTTGGGTATGGCTACACCTTC

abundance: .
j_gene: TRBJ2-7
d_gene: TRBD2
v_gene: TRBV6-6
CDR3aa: CASSRRLAGEQYF
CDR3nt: TGTGCCAGCAGCAGGAGACTAGCGGGCGAGCAGTACTTC

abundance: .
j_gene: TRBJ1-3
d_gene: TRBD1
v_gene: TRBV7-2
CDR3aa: CASSLDGGQGETIYF
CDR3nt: TGTGCCAGCAGCTTAGACGGGGGACAGGGAGAAACCATATATTTT

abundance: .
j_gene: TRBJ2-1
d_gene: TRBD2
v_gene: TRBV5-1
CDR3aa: CASSRLAVPSSSSYNEQFF
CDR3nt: TGCGCCAGCAGCCGTCTAGCGGTCCCCAGCAGTAGCTCCTACAATGAGCAGTTCTTC

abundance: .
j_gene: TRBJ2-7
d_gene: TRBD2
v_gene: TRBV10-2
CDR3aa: CASTGTSGTQYF
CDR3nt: TGCGCCAGCACCGGGACTAGCGGAACGCAGTACTTC

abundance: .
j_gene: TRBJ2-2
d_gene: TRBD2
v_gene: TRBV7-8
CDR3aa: CASSSGLAWLAGELFF
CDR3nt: TGTGCCAGCAGCTCAGGACTAGCGTGGTTGGCCGGGGAGCTGTTTTTT

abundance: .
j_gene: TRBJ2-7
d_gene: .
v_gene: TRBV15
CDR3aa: CATSGGEEGHYEQYF
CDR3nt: TGTGCCACCAGCGGGGGTGAGGAGGGGCACTACGAGCAGTACTTC

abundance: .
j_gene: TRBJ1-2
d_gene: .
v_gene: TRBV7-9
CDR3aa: CASGRYGYTF
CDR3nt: TGTGCCAGCGGGCGCTATGGCTACACCTTC

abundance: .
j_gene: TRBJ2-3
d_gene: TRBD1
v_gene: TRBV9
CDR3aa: CASSTASGGEDTQYF
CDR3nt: TGTGCCAGCAGCACTGCCTCAGGGGGCGAAGATACGCAGTATTTT

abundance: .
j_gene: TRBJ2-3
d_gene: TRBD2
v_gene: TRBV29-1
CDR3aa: CSVTRSSGRSADTQYF
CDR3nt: TGCAGCGTCACCCGGAGTAGCGGGAGGTCGGCAGATACGCAGTATTTT

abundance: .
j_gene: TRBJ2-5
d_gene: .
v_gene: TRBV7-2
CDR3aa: CASSLGPGRETQYF
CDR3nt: TGTGCCAGCAGCTTGGGTCCAGGGCGGGAGACCCAGTACTTC

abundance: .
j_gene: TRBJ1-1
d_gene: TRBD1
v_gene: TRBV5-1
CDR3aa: CASSPRTGNTEAFF
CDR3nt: TGCGCCAGCAGCCCGCGGACAGGGAACACTGAAGCTTTCTTT